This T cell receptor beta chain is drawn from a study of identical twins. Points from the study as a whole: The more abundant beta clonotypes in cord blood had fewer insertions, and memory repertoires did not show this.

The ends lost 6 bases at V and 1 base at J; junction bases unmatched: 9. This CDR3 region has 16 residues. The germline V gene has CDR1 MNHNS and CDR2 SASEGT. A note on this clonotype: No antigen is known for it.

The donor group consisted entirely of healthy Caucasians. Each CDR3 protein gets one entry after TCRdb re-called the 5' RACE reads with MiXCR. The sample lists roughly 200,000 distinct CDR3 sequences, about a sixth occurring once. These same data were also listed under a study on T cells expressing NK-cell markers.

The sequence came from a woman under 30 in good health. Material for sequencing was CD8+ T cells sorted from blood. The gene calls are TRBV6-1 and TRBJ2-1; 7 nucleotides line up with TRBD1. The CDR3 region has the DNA TGTGCCAGCAGCCCTACAGGGGATGAATCCTACAATGAGCAGTTCTTC. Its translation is CASSPTGDESYNEQFF.